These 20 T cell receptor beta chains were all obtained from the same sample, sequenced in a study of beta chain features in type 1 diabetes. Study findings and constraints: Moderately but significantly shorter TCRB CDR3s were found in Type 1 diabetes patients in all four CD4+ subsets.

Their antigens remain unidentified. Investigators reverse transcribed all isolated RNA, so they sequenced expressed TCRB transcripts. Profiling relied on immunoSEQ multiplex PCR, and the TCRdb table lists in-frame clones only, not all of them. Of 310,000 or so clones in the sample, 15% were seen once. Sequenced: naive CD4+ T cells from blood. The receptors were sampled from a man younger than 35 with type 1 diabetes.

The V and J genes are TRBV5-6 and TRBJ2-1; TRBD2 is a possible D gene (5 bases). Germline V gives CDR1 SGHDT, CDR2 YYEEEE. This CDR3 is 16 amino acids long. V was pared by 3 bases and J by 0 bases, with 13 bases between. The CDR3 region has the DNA TGTGCCAGCAGCTCGTTAGTGGGGAGCTCCTACAATGAGCAGTTCTTC. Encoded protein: CASSSLVGSSYNEQFF.

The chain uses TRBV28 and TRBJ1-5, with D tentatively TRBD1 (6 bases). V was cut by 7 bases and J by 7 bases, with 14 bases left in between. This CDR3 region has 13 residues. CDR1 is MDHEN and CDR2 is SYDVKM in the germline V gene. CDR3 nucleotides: TGTGCCAGCAACCAGGGGACGCGACAGCCCCAGCATTTT. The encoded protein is CASNQGTRQPQHF.

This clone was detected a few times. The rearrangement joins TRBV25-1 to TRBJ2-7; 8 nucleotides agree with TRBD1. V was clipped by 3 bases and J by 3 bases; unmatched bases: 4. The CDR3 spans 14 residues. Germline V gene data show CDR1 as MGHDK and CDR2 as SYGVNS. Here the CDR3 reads CASSDDRGVYEQYF. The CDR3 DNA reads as TGTGCCAGCAGTGACGACAGGGGAGTCTACGAGCAGTACTTC.

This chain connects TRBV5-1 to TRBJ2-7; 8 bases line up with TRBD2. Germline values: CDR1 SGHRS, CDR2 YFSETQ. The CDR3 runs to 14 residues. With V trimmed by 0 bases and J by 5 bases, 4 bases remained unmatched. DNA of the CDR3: TGCGCCAGCAGCTTGGGAGCGGGAGAGGACGAGCAGTACTTC. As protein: CASSLGAGEDEQYF. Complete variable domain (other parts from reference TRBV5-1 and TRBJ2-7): KAGVTQTPRYLIKTRGQQVTLSCSPISGHRSVSWYQQTPGQGLQFLFEYFSETQRNKGNFPGRFSGRQFSNSRSEMNVSTLELGDSALYLCASSLGAGEDEQYFGPGTRLTVT.

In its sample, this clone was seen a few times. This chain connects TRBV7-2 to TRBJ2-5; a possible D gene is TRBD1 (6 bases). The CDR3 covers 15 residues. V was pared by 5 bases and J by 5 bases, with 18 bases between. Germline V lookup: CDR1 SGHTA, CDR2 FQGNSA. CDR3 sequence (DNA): TGTGCCAGCAGCCTGGGGGCCGGACTGGGGGAGACCCAGTACTTC. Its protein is CASSLGAGLGETQYF.

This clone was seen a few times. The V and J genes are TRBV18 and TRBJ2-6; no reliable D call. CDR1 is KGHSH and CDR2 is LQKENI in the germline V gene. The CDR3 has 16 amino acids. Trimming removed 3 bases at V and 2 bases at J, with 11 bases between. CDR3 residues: CASSPAGFAGANVLTF. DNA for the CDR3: TGTGCCAGCTCACCGGCAGGTTTTGCTGGGGCCAACGTCCTGACTTTC.

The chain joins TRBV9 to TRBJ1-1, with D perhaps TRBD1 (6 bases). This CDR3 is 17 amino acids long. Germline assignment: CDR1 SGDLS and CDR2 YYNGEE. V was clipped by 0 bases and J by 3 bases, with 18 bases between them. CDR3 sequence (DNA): TGTGCCAGCAGCGTAGCTAGTGTATGGCAGGGGTACACTGAAGCTTTCTTT. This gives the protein CASSVASVWQGYTEAFF. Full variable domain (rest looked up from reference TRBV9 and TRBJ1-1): DSGVTQTPKHLITATGQRVTLRCSPRSGDLSVYWYQQSLDQGLQFLIQYYNGEERAKGNILERFSAQQFPDLHSELNLSSLELGDSALYFCASSVASVWQGYTEAFFGQGTRLTVV.

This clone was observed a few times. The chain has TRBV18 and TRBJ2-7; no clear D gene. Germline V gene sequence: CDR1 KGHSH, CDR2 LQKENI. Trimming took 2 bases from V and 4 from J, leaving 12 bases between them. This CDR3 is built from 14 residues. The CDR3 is CASSPSSYGYEQYF. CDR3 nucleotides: TGTGCCAGCTCACCATCCTCCTACGGGTACGAGCAGTACTTC.

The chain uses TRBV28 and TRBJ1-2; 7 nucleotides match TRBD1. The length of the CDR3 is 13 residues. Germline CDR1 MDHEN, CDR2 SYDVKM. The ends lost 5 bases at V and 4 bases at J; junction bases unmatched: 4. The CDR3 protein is CASSTGDGYGYTF. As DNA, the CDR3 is TGTGCCAGCAGTACAGGGGATGGCTATGGCTACACCTTC.

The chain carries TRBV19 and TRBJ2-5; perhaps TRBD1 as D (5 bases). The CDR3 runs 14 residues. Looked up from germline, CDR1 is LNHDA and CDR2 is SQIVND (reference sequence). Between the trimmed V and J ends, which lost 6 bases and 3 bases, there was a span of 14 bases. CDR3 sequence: CASSRAAEEETQYF. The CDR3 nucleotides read TGTGCCAGTAGCAGGGCGGCAGAGGAAGAGACCCAGTACTTC.

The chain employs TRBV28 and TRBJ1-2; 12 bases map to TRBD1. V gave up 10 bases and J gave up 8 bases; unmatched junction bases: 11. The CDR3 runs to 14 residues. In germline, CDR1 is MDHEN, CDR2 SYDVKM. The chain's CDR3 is CATSGTGGSGGYTF. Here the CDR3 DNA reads TGTGCCACCTCCGGGACAGGGGGCTCGGGGGGCTACACCTTC.

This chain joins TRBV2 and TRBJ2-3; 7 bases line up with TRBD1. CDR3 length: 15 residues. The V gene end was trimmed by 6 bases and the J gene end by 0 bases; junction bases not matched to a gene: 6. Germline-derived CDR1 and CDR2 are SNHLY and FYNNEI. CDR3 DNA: TGTGCCAGCAGCGGGACAGCCTCTAGCACAGATACGCAGTATTTT. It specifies CASSGTASSTDTQYF.

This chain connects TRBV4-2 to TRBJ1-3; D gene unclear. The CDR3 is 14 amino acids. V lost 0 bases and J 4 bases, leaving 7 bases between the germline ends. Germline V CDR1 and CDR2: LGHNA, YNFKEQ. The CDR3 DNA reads TGTGCCAGCAGCCAAGAGCAGGCGGGAAACACCATATATTTT. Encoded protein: CASSQEQAGNTIYF.

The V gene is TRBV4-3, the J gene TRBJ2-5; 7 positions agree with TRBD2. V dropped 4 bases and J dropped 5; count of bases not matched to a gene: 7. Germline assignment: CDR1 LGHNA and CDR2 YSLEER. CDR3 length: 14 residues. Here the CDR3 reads CASSPGGRRETQYF. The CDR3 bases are TGCGCCAGCAGCCCGGGGGGAAGGCGGGAGACCCAGTACTTC.

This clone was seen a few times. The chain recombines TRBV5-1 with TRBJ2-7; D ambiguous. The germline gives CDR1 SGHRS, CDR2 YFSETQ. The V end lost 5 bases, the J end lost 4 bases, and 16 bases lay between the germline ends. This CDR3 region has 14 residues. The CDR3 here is CASRVETQDYEQYF. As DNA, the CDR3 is TGCGCCAGCAGGGTAGAGACCCAGGATTACGAGCAGTACTTC. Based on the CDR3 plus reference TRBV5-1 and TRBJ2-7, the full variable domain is KAGVTQTPRYLIKTRGQQVTLSCSPISGHRSVSWYQQTPGQGLQFLFEYFSETQRNKGNFPGRFSGRQFSNSRSEMNVSTLELGDSALYLCASRVETQDYEQYFGPGTRLTVT.

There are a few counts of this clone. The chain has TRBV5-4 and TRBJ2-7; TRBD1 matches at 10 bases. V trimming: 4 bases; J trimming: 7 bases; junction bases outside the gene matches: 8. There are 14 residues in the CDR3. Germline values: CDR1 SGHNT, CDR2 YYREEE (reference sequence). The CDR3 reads CASSLGTGAQEQYF. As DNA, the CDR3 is TGTGCCAGCAGCCTAGGGACAGGGGCGCAGGAGCAGTACTTC.

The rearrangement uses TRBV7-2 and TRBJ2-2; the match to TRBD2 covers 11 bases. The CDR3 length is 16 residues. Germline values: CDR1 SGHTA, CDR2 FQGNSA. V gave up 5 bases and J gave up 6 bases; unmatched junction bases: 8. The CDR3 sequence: CASSVSGRAGAGELFF. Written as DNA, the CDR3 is TGTGCCAGCAGCGTTAGCGGGAGGGCCGGGGCCGGGGAGCTGTTTTTT.

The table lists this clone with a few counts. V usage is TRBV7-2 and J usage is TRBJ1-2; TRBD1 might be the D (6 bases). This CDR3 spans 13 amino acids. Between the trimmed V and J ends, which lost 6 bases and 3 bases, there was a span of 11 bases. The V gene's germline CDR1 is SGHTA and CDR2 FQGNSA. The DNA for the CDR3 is TGTGCCAGCAGTTCGCGGACAGACTATGGCTACACCTTC. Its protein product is CASSSRTDYGYTF.

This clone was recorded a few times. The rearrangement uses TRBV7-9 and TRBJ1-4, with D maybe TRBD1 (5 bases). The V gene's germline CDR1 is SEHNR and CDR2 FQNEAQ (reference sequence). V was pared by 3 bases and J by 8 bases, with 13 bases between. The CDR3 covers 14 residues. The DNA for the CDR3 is TGTGCCAGCAGCTTCGGAGGAGGGGACGAAAAACTGTTTTTT. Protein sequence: CASSFGGGDEKLFF.

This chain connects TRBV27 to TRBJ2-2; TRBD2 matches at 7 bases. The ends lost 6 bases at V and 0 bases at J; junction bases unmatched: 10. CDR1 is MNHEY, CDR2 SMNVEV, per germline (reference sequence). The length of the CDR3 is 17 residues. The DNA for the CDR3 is TGTGCCAGCAGCCTCCATGGGAGCGGGACGAACACCGGGGAGCTGTTTTTT. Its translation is CASSLHGSGTNTGELFF.